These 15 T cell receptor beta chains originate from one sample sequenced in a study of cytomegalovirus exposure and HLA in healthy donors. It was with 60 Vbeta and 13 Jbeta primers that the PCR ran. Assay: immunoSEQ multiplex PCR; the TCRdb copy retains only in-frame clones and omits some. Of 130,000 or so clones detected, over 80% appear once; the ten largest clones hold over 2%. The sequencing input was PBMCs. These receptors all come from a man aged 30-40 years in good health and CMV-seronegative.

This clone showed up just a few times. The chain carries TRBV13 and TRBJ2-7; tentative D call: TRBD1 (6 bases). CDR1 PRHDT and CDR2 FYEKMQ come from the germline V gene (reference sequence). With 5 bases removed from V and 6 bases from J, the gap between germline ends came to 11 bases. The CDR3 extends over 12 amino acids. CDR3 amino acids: CASSRTGFEQYF. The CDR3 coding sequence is TGTGCCAGCAGCCGAACAGGGTTCGAGCAGTACTTC. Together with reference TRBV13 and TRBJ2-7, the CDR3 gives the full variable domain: AAGVIQSPRHLIKEKRETATLKCYPIPRHDTVYWYQQGPGQDPQFLISFYEKMQSDKGSIPDRFSAQQFSDYHSELNMSSLELGDSALYFCASSRTGFEQYFGPGTRLTVT.

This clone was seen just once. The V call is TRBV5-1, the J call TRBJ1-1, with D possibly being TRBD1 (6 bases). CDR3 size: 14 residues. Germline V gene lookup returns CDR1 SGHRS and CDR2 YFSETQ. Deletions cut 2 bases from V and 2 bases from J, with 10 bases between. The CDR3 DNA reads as TGCGCCAGCAGCTTAATTGGGACAAACACTGAAGCTTTCTTT. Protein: CASSLIGTNTEAFF.

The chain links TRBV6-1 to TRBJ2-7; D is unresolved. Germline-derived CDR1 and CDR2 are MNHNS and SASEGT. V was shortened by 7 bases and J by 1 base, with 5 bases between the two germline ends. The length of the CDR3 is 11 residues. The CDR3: CASTGSYEQYF. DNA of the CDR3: TGTGCCAGCACCGGGTCCTACGAGCAGTACTTC.

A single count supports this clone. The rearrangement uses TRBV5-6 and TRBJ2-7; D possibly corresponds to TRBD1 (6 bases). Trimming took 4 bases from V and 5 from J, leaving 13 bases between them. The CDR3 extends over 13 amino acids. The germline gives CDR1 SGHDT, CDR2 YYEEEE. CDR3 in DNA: TGTGCCAGCAGCCGTTTAACAGGGCACGAGCAGTACTTC. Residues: CASSRLTGHEQYF.

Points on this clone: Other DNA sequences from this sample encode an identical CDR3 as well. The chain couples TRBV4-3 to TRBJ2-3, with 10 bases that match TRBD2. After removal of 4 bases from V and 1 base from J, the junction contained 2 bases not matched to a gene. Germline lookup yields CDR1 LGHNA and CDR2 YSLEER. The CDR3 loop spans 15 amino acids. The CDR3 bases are TGCGCCAGCAGCCGCCTAGCGGGGGGCACAGATACGCAGTATTTT. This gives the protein CASSRLAGGTDTQYF.

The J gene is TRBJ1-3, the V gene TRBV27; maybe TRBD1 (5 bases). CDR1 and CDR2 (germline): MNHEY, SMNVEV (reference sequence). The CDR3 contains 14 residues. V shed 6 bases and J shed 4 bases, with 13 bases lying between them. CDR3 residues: CASSRGGFGNTIYF. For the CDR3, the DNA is TGTGCCAGCAGCCGGGGGGGTTTCGGAAACACCATATATTTT.

For the CDR3, the DNA is TGTGCCACGGGGACTAGCGGGCAAAATGAGCAGTTCTTC. Protein: CATGTSGQNEQFF. The V call is TRBV10-3, the J call TRBJ2-1; 12 bases match TRBD2. Germline CDR1 is ENHRY and CDR2 is SYGVKD. V shed 10 bases, J shed 7 bases, and the junction held 5 bases outside the gene matches. There are 13 residues in the CDR3.

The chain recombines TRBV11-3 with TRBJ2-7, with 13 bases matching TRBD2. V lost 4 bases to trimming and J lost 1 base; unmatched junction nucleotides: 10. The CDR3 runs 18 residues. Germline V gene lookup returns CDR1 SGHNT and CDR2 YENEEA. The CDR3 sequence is CASSSSGTSGVFSYEQYF. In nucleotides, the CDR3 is TGTGCCAGCAGCTCCTCCGGGACTAGCGGGGTATTTTCCTACGAGCAGTACTTC. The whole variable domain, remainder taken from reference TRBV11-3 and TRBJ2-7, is EAGVVQSPRYKIIEKKQPVAFWCNPISGHNTLYWYLQNLGQGPELLIRYENEEAVDDSQLPKDRFSAERLKGVDSTLKIQPAELGDSAVYLCASSSSGTSGVFSYEQYFGPGTRLTVT.

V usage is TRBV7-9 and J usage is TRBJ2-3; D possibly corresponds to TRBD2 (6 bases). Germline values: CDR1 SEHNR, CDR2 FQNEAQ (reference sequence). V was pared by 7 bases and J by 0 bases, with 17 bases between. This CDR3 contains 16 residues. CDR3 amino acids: CASTLGDGGSTDTQYF. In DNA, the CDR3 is TGTGCCAGCACCCTGGGCGACGGGGGTAGCACAGATACGCAGTATTTT.

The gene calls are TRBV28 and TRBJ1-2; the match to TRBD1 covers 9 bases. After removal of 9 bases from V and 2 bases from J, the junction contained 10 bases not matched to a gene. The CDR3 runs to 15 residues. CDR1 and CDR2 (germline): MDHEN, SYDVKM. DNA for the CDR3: TGTGCCAGTAATTACAGGGGGCCTAAAAACTATGGCTACACCTTC. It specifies CASNYRGPKNYGYTF.

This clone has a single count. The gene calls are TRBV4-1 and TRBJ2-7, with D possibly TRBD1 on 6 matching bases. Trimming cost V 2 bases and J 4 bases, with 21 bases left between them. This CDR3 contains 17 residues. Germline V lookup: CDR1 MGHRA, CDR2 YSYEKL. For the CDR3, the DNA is TGCGCCAGCAGCCAACAGGGGAGCACGTTAACCGAATACGAGCAGTACTTC. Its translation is CASSQQGSTLTEYEQYF.

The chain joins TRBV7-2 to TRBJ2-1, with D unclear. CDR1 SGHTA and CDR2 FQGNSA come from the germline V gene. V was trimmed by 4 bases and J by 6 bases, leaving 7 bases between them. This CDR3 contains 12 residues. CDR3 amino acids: CASSSVLNEQFF. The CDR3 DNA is TGTGCCAGCAGCTCAGTCCTCAATGAGCAGTTCTTC.

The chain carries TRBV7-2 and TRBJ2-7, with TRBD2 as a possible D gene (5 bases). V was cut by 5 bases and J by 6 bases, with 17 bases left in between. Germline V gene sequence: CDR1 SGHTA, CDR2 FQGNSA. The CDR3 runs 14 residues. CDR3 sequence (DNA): TGTGCCAGCAGCCCACAGTCGGGGTCGGTCGAGCAGTACTTC. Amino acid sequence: CASSPQSGSVEQYF. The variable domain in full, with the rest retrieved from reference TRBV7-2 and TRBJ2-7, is GAGVSQSPSNKVTEKGKDVELRCDPISGHTALYWYRQSLGQGLEFLIYFQGNSAPDKSGLPSDRFSAERTGGSVSTLTIQRTQQEDSAVYLCASSPQSGSVEQYFGPGTRLTVT.

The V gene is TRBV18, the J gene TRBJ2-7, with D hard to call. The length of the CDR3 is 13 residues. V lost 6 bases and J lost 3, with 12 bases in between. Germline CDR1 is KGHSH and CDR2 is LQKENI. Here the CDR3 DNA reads TGTGCCAGCTCCCTGGCGACGGGCTACGAGCAGTACTTC. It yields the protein CASSLATGYEQYF.

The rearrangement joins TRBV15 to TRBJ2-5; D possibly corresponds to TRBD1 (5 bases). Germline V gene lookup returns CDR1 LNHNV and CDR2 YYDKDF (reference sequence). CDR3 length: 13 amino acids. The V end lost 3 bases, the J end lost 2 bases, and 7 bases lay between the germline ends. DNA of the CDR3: TGTGCCACCAGCAGGGACAAGCAAGAGACCCAGTACTTC. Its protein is CATSRDKQETQYF. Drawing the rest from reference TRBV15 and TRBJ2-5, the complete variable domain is DAMVIQNPRYQVTQFGKPVTLSCSQTLNHNVMYWYQQKSSQAPKLLFHYYDKDFNNEADTPDNFQSRRPNTSFCFLDIRSPGLGDTAMYLCATSRDKQETQYFGPGTRLLVL.